This TCR beta chain was identified in a study of molecular identifiers for immune sequencing clone quantification. This clonotype showed up many times. The antigen remains unidentified. Overall study findings and caveats: Underestimation of highly expanded clone sizes could arise where identical TCR molecules share a barcode. For effector cells, clones above 20 RNA copies held over 98% of molecules; for naive cells, under 1%.

It was with previously described methods and listed TCR primers that bulk TCR libraries were made. MiXCR, run by TCRdb on the PCR reads, gives a single entry per CDR3 protein. This table has under 600,000 distinct CDR3 sequences, roughly 25% appearing once. Germline CDR1 and CDR2: MDHEN and SYDVKM. The CDR3 has 15 amino acids. Trimming shortened V by 6 bases and J by 1 base, and 14 bases separated the two germline ends. The receptor comes from a human donor in good health. Some libraries in this study had Jurkat cell RNA spiked in. The sample was naive CD8+ T cells from blood, with Jurkat cell RNA spiked in. Subset specified: FACS-sorted CD8+CD4-CCR7+CD45RA+ naive T cells. V gene TRBV28 combines with J gene TRBJ2-3; possible D gene TRBD2, 6 bases. The CDR3 region is CASRLLREGTDTQYF. The CDR3 DNA reads TGTGCCAGCAGGCTGTTGAGGGAGGGCACAGATACGCAGTATTTT.